This TCR beta chain was found in a study of lung T cells in sarcoidosis with Löfgren's syndrome. MiXCR was run by TCRdb on the reads, yielding one entry per CDR3 protein. The sample has 15,000 to 25,000 distinct CDR3 sequences; roughly a fifth are singletons. V shed 5 bases and J shed 3 bases, with 26 bases lying between them. This CDR3 has 20 residues. Germline values: CDR1 MDHEN, CDR2 SYDVKM. Notes on this clonotype: Antigen unknown. Possible read error: a much larger clone is one base away.

Study conclusions and caveats: Shared TRAV12-1 and TRBV2 CDR3 motifs across Löfgren's syndrome patients reportedly suggested public CD4+ TCRs. Löfgren's syndrome patients reportedly showed greatest TRAV12-1 and TRBV2 expansion versus controls.

The V call is TRBV28, the J call TRBJ2-6, with unresolved D. Sequenced material: CD4+ T cells from bronchoalveolar lavage. The source of this sequence is a human donor with sarcoidosis (Löfgren's syndrome or another form), or a control subject (not recorded which). CDR3 DNA: TGTGCCAGCAGTCTCACGCCGGGTTCACCAAATCCTCATGGGGCCAACGTCCTGACTTTC. This codes for CASSLTPGSPNPHGANVLTF.